One and the same sample provided the 20 T cell receptor beta chains below, sequenced in a study of T cells after yellow fever vaccination. Via MiXCR, TCRdb re-called the 5' RACE reads, giving one row per CDR3 protein. Of tens of thousands of distinct CDR3 sequences in the sample, 6.5% to 8% were seen once. Here the sequenced sample was PBMCs, either bulk or a sorted T-cell subset (CD4+, CD8+, memory, or dextramer-sorted; not recorded which), taken on the day of the first yellow fever vaccination. The receptors come from a man between 18 and 29 years old who received the YFV17D yellow fever vaccine.

This clonotype appeared many times. The genes are TRBV30 and TRBJ1-3, with D possibly being TRBD1 (5 bases). Germline V gives CDR1 GTSNPN, CDR2 SVGIG (reference sequence). This CDR3 is 15 amino acids long. The ends were cut back, 3 bases at V and 2 bases at J, with 14 bases in the middle. CDR3 region: CAWRRGGEAGNTIYF. The DNA of the CDR3 is TGTGCCTGGAGACGTGGAGGGGAGGCTGGAAACACCATATATTTT.

The chain employs TRBV3-1 and TRBJ2-3, with 15 bases aligning to TRBD2. Looked up from germline, CDR1 is LGHDT and CDR2 is YNNKEL (reference sequence). This CDR3 has 15 residues. V was pared by 11 bases and J by 4 bases, with 7 bases of the junction left unmatched. The CDR3 is CACCRTSGGADTQYF. Here the CDR3 DNA reads TGTGCCTGCTGCCGGACTAGCGGGGGGGCAGATACGCAGTATTTT.

This clonotype was seen at least ten times. The genes are TRBV6-5 and TRBJ2-2; no firm D call. The CDR3 covers 12 residues. CDR1 and CDR2 (germline): MNHEY, SVGAGI. The V end was cut by 7 bases, the J end by 4 bases, with 7 bases between. The CDR3 spells CASNRPTGELFF. The DNA for the CDR3 is TGTGCCAGCAACAGACCCACCGGGGAGCTGTTTTTT.

This clonotype has a count of ten or more. This chain uses TRBV6-1 with TRBJ1-1, with 9 nucleotides matching TRBD1. The CDR3 contains 13 residues. V trimming: 10 bases; J trimming: 3 bases; junction bases outside the gene matches: 6. CDR1 MNHNS and CDR2 SASEGT come from the germline V gene. CDR3 in amino acids: CATRTGVYTEAFF. CDR3 sequence (DNA): TGTGCCACCCGGACAGGGGTGTACACTGAAGCTTTCTTT.

This clonotype was detected many times. The rearrangement joins TRBV11-2 to TRBJ2-3; D is perhaps TRBD1 or TRBD2 (6 bases each). The CDR3 totals 16 residues. V lost 1 base, J lost 7 bases, and 18 bases lay in between. Germline V gene data show CDR1 as SGHAT and CDR2 as FQNNGV. The CDR3 sequence: CASSLAGARSRHTQYF. The DNA of the CDR3 is TGTGCCAGCAGCTTAGCGGGGGCCCGATCCCGTCATACGCAGTATTTT.

This clonotype has more than one count but fewer than ten. The rearrangement uses TRBV20-1 and TRBJ2-2, with TRBD2 matching over 7 bases. Germline assignment: CDR1 DFQATT and CDR2 SNEGSKA (reference sequence). V lost 0 bases to trimming and J lost 3 bases; unmatched junction nucleotides: 4. This CDR3 contains 15 residues. In DNA, the CDR3 is TGCAGTGCTAGAGATGGGGGGGAGGACACCGGGGAGCTGTTTTTT. Amino acid sequence: CSARDGGEDTGELFF.

This clonotype was counted at least ten times. The chain recombines TRBV11-2 with TRBJ2-1; unclear D gene. The V end was cut by 1 base, the J end by 12 bases, with 13 bases between. The CDR3 contains 13 residues. The germline V gene encodes CDR1 SGHAT and CDR2 FQNNGV. CDR3 residues: CASSLGVTEPQFF. For the CDR3, the DNA is TGTGCCAGCAGCTTAGGGGTCACCGAACCGCAGTTCTTC.

Turning to this clonotype: A read error may be the cause here, since a much bigger clone is one base away. CDR3 DNA sequence: TGTACCAGCAGCTCGAGGACAGGGGGAGCCTACGAGCAGTACTTC. Encoded protein: CTSSSRTGGAYEQYF. The V call is TRBV7-2, the J call TRBJ2-7; 10 bases line up with TRBD1. The CDR3 sequence is 15 residues long. V was pared by 4 bases and J by 2 bases, with 5 bases of the junction left unmatched. Germline CDR1 reads SGHTA; CDR2 reads FQGNSA.

This clonotype showed up many times. This rearrangement joins TRBV6-5 to TRBJ2-3, with a possible D match to TRBD1 (6 bases). This CDR3 is built from 17 residues. CDR1 and CDR2 (germline): MNHEY, SVGAGI. Trimming pared 2 bases from V and 1 base from J, leaving 16 bases between. CDR3 DNA: TGTGCCAGCAGTTACACCCCCAGGGGCGGTGGCACAGATACGCAGTATTTT. This codes for CASSYTPRGGGTDTQYF.

This clonotype was recorded at least ten times. This chain connects TRBV4-3 to TRBJ1-5, with TRBD1 matching 8 bases. Trimming took 1 base from V and 8 from J; bases not matched to a gene: 13. The germline V gene encodes CDR1 LGHNA and CDR2 YSLEER. The CDR3 contains 17 residues. CDR3 sequence: CASSQVWTGTLREPQHF. CDR3 nucleotides: TGCGCCAGCAGCCAAGTTTGGACAGGGACCCTGCGGGAGCCCCAGCATTTT.

This clonotype was detected ten times or more. V is TRBV11-2 and J is TRBJ2-1, with D uncertain. This CDR3 contains 14 residues. Germline values: CDR1 SGHAT, CDR2 FQNNGV. The V gene lost 2 bases and the J gene lost 1 base, with 6 bases spanning the gap. CDR3 DNA sequence: TGTGCCAGCAGCTTAAGAGTTTCCTACAATGAGCAGTTCTTC. It codes for CASSLRVSYNEQFF.

The table lists this clonotype with a few counts. The chain combines TRBV7-2 with TRBJ1-2; 9 bases are a match to TRBD1. Germline V CDR1 and CDR2: SGHTA, FQGNSA. The V and J ends lost 8 bases and 2 bases, in that order; junction bases with no gene match: 6. This CDR3 contains 14 residues. The CDR3: CASRRTGENYGYTF. Written as DNA, the CDR3 is TGTGCCAGCCGCAGGACAGGGGAGAACTATGGCTACACCTTC.

The sample holds many counts of this clonotype. V gene TRBV10-3 combines with J gene TRBJ2-3, with 14 bases fitting TRBD2. The CDR3 extends over 16 amino acids. Germline values: CDR1 ENHRY, CDR2 SYGVKD. With 11 bases clipped from V and 7 bases from J, the junction kept 14 bases outside the gene matches. This CDR3 is CAVQEPTSGGANTQYF. In DNA form, the CDR3 reads TGTGCCGTTCAGGAACCGACTAGCGGGGGGGCAAATACGCAGTATTTT.

This clonotype showed up many times. The chain uses TRBV7-9 and TRBJ2-5; 8 nucleotides match TRBD2. The CDR3 is 15 amino acids. The V gene end was trimmed by 5 bases and the J gene end by 3 bases; junction bases not matched to a gene: 8. Per the germline V gene, CDR1 is SEHNR and CDR2 is FQNEAQ (reference sequence). The CDR3, as DNA: TGTGCCAGCAGCCCAACGGGGGGGGCTAAAGAGACCCAGTACTTC. Its translation is CASSPTGGAKETQYF.

This clonotype appeared many times. The chain couples TRBV27 to TRBJ2-5, with unresolved D. The CDR3 totals 13 residues. CDR1 and CDR2 from the germline V gene are MNHEY and SMNVEV (reference sequence). Trimming pared 3 bases from V and 5 bases from J, leaving 10 bases between. CDR3 loop: CASSFSQTETQYF. In DNA form, the CDR3 reads TGTGCCAGCAGTTTTTCGCAGACGGAGACCCAGTACTTC.

This clonotype occurred many times. This chain links TRBV5-1 with TRBJ2-5, with a weak D call TRBD2 (5 bases). CDR3 length: 11 amino acids. V lost 7 bases and J 2 bases, leaving 6 bases between the germline ends. CDR1 and CDR2 from the germline V gene are SGHRS and YFSETQ. As DNA, the CDR3 is TGCGCCAGCCGGGATCAAGAGACCCAGTACTTC. This codes for CASRDQETQYF. The variable domain in full, completed from reference TRBV5-1 and TRBJ2-5, reads KAGVTQTPRYLIKTRGQQVTLSCSPISGHRSVSWYQQTPGQGLQFLFEYFSETQRNKGNFPGRFSGRQFSNSRSEMNVSTLELGDSALYLCASRDQETQYFGPGTRLLVL.

This clonotype was observed at least ten times. The chain recombines TRBV20-1 with TRBJ1-3; possibly TRBD1 for D (5 bases). The CDR3 consists of 15 residues. The V end was cut by 2 bases, the J end by 0 bases, with 11 bases between. Germline values: CDR1 DFQATT, CDR2 SNEGSKA (reference sequence). CDR3 bases: TGCAGTGCTAGAATTAGGGGCATCTCTGGAAACACCATATATTTT. Translated: CSARIRGISGNTIYF.

This chain uses TRBV20-1 with TRBJ1-5; D not resolved. The CDR3 totals 16 residues. Germline V gene sequence: CDR1 DFQATT, CDR2 SNEGSKA (reference sequence). Trimming stripped 5 bases from V and 7 bases from J, with 24 bases between. The CDR3 sequence is CSASSQAPFFDQPQHF. In DNA, the CDR3 is TGCAGTGCTTCGAGCCAGGCTCCGTTCTTTGACCAGCCCCAGCATTTT.

This clonotype has a count of ten or more. The chain links TRBV7-2 to TRBJ2-1, with 9 positions matching TRBD2. Germline trimming cut 2 bases from V and 5 bases from J; bases unmatched to any gene: 4. CDR1 and CDR2 from the germline V gene are SGHTA and FQGNSA. The CDR3 extends over 15 amino acids. The CDR3 loop reads CASSLMAGGNNEQFF. The CDR3 DNA follows: TGTGCCAGCAGCTTAATGGCGGGGGGGAACAATGAGCAGTTCTTC.

This clonotype was detected only a few times. This rearrangement joins TRBV7-9 to TRBJ1-5, with 8 bases fitting TRBD1. Per germline, CDR1 SEHNR and CDR2 FQNEAQ (reference sequence). CDR3 size: 17 residues. The V and J ends lost 3 bases and 3 bases, in that order; junction bases with no gene match: 10. The CDR3 coding sequence is TGTGCCAGCAGCTTTCTCAACCCGGACAGGGCCAATCAGCCCCAGCATTTT. Its protein is CASSFLNPDRANQPQHF. Drawing the rest from reference TRBV7-9 and TRBJ1-5, the complete variable domain is DTGVSQNPRHKITKRGQNVTFRCDPISEHNRLYWYRQTLGQGPEFLTYFQNEAQLEKSRLLSDRFSAERPKGSFSTLEIQRTEQGDSAMYLCASSFLNPDRANQPQHFGDGTRLSIL.